This T cell receptor (beta chain) originates from a study of T cell repertoires in cytomegalovirus infection. Study summary: Public signatures in TCR beta pointed to CMV infection and matching HLA type. Broader study findings: Carriers of CMV plus the relevant HLA were identified by cumulative public TCR beta family frequency. Dominant in the ex vivo response were TCR beta clonotypes restricted by HLA-C and specific for CMV.

CDR3 length: 15 residues. The germline CDR1 and CDR2 sequences are SGHVS and FNYEAQ. Trimming pared 2 bases from V and 0 bases from J, leaving 10 bases between. This clonotype has a count of ten or more. Its target is not known. TCRdb re-derived calls from the reads in MiXCR, one entry per CDR3 protein. The table has around 530,000 distinct CDR3 sequences, about a quarter seen once. The sequence was obtained from a human donor in good health (CMV status not recorded). Some clones in this sample may be carry-over from other donors' samples. The material sequenced was PBMCs. V is TRBV7-6 and J is TRBJ2-5, with TRBD1 as a possible D gene (6 bases). The CDR3 protein is CASSLYRAHQETQYF. CDR3 coding DNA: TGTGCCAGCAGCTTATACAGGGCACACCAAGAGACCCAGTACTTC.